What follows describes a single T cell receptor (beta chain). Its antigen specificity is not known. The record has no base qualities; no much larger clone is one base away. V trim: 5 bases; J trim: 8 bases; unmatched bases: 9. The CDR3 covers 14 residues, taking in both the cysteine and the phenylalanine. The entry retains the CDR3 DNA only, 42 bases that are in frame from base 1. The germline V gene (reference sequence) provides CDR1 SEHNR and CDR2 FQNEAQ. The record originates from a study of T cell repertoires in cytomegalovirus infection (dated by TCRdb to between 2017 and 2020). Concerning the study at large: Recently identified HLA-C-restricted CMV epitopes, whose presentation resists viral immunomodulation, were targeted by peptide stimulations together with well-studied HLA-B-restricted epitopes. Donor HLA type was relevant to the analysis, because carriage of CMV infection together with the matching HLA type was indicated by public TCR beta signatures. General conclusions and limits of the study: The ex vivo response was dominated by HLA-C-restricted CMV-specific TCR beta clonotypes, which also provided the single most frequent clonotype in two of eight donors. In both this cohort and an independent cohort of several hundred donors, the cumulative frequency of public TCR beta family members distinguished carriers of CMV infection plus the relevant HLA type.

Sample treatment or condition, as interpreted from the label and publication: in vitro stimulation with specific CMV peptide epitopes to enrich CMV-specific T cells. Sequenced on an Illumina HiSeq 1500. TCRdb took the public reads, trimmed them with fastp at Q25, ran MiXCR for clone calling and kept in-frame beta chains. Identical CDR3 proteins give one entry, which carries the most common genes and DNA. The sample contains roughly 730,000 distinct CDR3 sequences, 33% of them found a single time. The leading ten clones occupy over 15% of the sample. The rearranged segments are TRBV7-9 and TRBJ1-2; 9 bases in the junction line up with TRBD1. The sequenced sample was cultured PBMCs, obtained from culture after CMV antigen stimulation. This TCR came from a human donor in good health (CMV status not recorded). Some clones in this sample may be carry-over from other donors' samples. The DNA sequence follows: TGTGCCAGCAGCGAACTCGGGACAGGGCGAGGCTACACCTTC. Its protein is CASSELGTGRGYTF. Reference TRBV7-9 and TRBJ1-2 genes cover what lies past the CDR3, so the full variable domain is DTGVSQNPRHKITKRGQNVTFRCDPISEHNRLYWYRQTLGQGPEFLTYFQNEAQLEKSRLLSDRFSAERPKGSFSTLEIQRTEQGDSAMYLCASSELGTGRGYTFGSGTRLTVV.